What follows describes a single T cell receptor beta chain. Its antigen remains unidentified. Base qualities are not at hand, and no much larger clone is one base apart. The sample originates from a study of Tregs in tolerant kidney transplant recipients (dated by TCRdb to the late 2010s). Regarding the study in general: The study used TCRbeta sequencing to identify donor-specific regulatory T cells before combined kidney and bone marrow transplantation, then tracked those cells after transplant. TCRbeta repertoire sequencing was used in a few healthy controls to compare several ways of expanding Tregs specific for an allogeneic donor.

Thawed PBMCs were FACS-sorted into unstimulated Tregs (CD4+CD25+CD127-), CD4+ non-Tregs (CD4+CD25-), CD4 cells and CD8 cells. Blood from healthy controls was obtained either as purchased buffy coats or from healthy volunteers. Healthy control blood was processed to PBMCs by Ficoll density gradient and cryopreserved, and patient PBMCs were collected before and after transplant. For TCRbeta CDR3 sequencing, genomic DNA was extracted from sorted cells using the QIAGEN DNeasy Blood and Tissue Kit. Through immunoSEQ, high-throughput TCRbeta CDR3 sequencing was done commercially, including PCR amplification with internal controls and bias correction. Under the source paper's analysis protocol: Unique productive TCRbeta sequences were defined by CDR3 nucleotide sequence where primers matched, and otherwise by CDR3 amino acid sequence together with Vbeta and Jbeta genes. Sorting error was corrected by removing sequences shared between sorted populations at a frequency ratio of 2:1 or less, and the remaining shared sequences were assigned to the higher population. A sequence counted as donor-reactive if, in CFSE-low cells, the sequence had a frequency of at least 0.01% and was expanded at least 5-fold compared with unstimulated cells. Repertoire divergence was quantified by Jensen-Shannon divergence using the top 100 TCRbeta sequences ranked by frequency. For any sample with multiple sequencing runs, sorting error was corrected in each run separately before the runs were pooled. TCRdb's version of the immuneACCESS table is confined to in-frame rearrangements and falls short of the full clone set. An unresolved V gene accounts for under half of the shortfall where checked; the remainder is of unknown origin. That table supplies the V and J calls and clone size; D and trimming were determined from the DNA. This sample lists tens of thousands of clones; around nine tenths were detected once. Roughly 5% of the sample is taken by the ten largest.

V gives up 5 bases and J gives up 6 bases, and the segment between their germline ends measures 19 bases. Counted from cysteine to phenylalanine, this CDR3 has 16 amino acids. CDR3 DNA only is kept here, 48 bases in frame from base 1. The germline V gene supplies CDR1 SGHVS and CDR2 FQNEAQ. Here is what the overall study found, with its caveats: Although technical replication error seemed to be minimal, the question of biological reproducibility was not addressed directly. Because only a small number of patients were included, the study had limitations, and the results will need to be validated in larger populations as well as under other immunosuppression protocols. Expanding Tregs with activated donor B cells appeared to identify the most biologically relevant and donor-specific TCRbeta repertoire.

Sequencing was performed on CD8+ T cells from blood. The sequence was collected from a human donor in good health. The chain employs TRBV7-8 and TRBJ1-4, and perhaps TRBD1 as D gene, on 6 matching bases. The DNA reads TGTGCCAGCAGCCCGCCGTACGGGGACACAGATGAAAAACTGTTTTTT. Protein translation: CASSPPYGDTDEKLFF.